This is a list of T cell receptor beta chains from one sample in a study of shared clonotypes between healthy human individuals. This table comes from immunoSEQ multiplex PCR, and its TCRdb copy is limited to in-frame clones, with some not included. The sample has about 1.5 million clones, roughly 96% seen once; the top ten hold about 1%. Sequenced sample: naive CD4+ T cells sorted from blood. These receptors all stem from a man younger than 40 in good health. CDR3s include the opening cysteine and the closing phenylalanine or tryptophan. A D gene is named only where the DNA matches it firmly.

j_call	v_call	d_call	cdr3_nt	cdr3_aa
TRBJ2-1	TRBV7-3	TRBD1	TGTGCCAGCAGCCAAGTGGCAGGGGGCCTCGGTGAGCAGTTCTTC	CASSQVAGGLGEQFF
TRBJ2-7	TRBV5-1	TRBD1	TGCGCCAGCAGCTTGGCCGTCAGGGGGTCCAGCTCCTACGAGCAGTACTTC	CASSLAVRGSSSYEQYF
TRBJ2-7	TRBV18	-	TGTGCCAGCCTCACCGGGACGCCTCCCTACGAGCAGTACTTC	CASLTGTPPYEQYF
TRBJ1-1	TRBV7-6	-	TGTGCCAGCAGCTTATTTCCCCCGACCGGCGCGGGAGGAAAAACTGAAGCTTTCTTT	CASSLFPPTGAGGKTEAFF
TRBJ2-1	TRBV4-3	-	TGCGCCAGCAGCCAAGATTTGAGGGGAGTGTGGTACAATGAGCAGTTCTTC	CASSQDLRGVWYNEQFF
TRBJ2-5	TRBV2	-	TGTGCCAGCGGGGCGTACCAAGAGACCCAGTACTTC	CASGAYQETQYF
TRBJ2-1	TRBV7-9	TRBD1	TGTGCCAGCAGCTGGCCCGACAGGGGAGCAAGCAATGAGCAGTTCTTC	CASSWPDRGASNEQFF
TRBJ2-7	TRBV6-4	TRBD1	TGTGCCAGCAGTGAATACCCGGGACAGGGCTACGAGCAGTACTTC	CASSEYPGQGYEQYF
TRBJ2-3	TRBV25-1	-	TGTGCCAGCAGTGAAACAGGACAGAGCACAGATACGCAGTATTTT	CASSETGQSTDTQYF
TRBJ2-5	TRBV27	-	TGTGCCAGCAGTCCCTTCGGGGCGGGGAAGGAGACCCAGTACTTC	CASSPFGAGKETQYF
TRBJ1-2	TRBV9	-	TGTGCCAGCAGCTACGGCACAGGAACCTATGGCTACACCTTC	CASSYGTGTYGYTF
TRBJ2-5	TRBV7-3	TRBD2	TGTGCCAGCAGCTTATTCCCTAGCGGGAGCCGTAAGGATGAGACCCAGTACTTC	CASSLFPSGSRKDETQYF
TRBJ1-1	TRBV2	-	TGTGCCAGCAGTTGGCAGCGACTGTCGAACACTGAAGCTTTCTTT	CASSWQRLSNTEAFF
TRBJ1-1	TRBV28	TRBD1	TGTGCCAGCAGTGGGGACAGGGAAGCTTTCTTT	CASSGDREAFF
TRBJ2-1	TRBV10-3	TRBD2	TGTGCCATCGGGAGGACTAGCGGGAATAACAATGAGCAGTTCTTC	CAIGRTSGNNNEQFF
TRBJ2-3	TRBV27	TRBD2	TGTGCCAGCAGTTCACCACTAGCGGGAGGGCTAGATACGCAGTATTTT	CASSSPLAGGLDTQYF
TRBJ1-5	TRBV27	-	TGTGCCAGCAGTTTAAGTAGCAATCAGCCCCAGCATTTT	CASSLSSNQPQHF
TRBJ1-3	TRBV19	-	TGTGCCAGTAGTATAGATCCCGCCGGCACTAGTCGAAACACCATATATTTT	CASSIDPAGTSRNTIYF
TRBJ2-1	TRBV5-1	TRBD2	TGCGCCAGCAGCCGAGCCGGGACTAGCGGTTACAATGAGCAGTTCTTC	CASSRAGTSGYNEQFF
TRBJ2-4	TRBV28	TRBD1	TGTGCCAGCAGCCCGACAGGGATAGCCAAAAACATTCAGTACTTC	CASSPTGIAKNIQYF
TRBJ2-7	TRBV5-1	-	TGCGCCAGCCGGGCGGCAGCGGAGTTTTACGAGCAGTACTTC	CASRAAAEFYEQYF
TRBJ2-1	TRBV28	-	TGTGCCAGCAGTTTAGGCCGAGTTGGCTTGAGGTTACGAAAGTACAATGAGCAGTTCTTC	CASSLGRVGLRLRKYNEQFF
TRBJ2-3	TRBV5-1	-	TGCGCCAGCAGATCCGACGCTTGGGAAAGCACAGATACGCAGTATTTT	CASRSDAWESTDTQYF
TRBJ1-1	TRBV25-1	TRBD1	TGTGCCAGCAGGGACGACAGGGACACTGAAGCTTTCTTT	CASRDDRDTEAFF
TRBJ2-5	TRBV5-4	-	TGTGCCAGCAGCTTGATAGGCCCCCAAGAGACCCAGTACTTC	CASSLIGPQETQYF